This TCR beta chain was found in a study of blood T cell repertoires in COVID-19. Across the study: PBMCs, B-cell-depleted T cells, or T cells were the source of the cDNA or gDNA that made up the material.

Authors' processing steps: How many nucleated cells were present was estimated from reference gene primer amplification. The assay was immunoSEQ multiplex PCR, and TCRdb's table has in-frame clones only and misses some. V and J calls and clone size are given by that table; D and trimming were obtained from the DNA. The repertoire holds a few hundred thousand clones, around 84% seen once, with 10% in the top ten. From germline, CDR1 is MNHEY and CDR2 SVGAGI. V lost 5 bases and J lost 1, with 15 bases in between. CDR3 length: 15 amino acids. Sequenced sample: peripheral blood. This clonotype was sampled from a woman older than 75 with COVID-19, enrolled during active disease. The V gene is TRBV6-5, the J gene TRBJ2-7, with D possibly being TRBD2 (6 bases). The CDR3 loop is CASSPRTGVSYEQYF. As DNA, the CDR3 is TGTGCCAGCAGTCCCCGAACGGGGGTATCCTACGAGCAGTACTTC.